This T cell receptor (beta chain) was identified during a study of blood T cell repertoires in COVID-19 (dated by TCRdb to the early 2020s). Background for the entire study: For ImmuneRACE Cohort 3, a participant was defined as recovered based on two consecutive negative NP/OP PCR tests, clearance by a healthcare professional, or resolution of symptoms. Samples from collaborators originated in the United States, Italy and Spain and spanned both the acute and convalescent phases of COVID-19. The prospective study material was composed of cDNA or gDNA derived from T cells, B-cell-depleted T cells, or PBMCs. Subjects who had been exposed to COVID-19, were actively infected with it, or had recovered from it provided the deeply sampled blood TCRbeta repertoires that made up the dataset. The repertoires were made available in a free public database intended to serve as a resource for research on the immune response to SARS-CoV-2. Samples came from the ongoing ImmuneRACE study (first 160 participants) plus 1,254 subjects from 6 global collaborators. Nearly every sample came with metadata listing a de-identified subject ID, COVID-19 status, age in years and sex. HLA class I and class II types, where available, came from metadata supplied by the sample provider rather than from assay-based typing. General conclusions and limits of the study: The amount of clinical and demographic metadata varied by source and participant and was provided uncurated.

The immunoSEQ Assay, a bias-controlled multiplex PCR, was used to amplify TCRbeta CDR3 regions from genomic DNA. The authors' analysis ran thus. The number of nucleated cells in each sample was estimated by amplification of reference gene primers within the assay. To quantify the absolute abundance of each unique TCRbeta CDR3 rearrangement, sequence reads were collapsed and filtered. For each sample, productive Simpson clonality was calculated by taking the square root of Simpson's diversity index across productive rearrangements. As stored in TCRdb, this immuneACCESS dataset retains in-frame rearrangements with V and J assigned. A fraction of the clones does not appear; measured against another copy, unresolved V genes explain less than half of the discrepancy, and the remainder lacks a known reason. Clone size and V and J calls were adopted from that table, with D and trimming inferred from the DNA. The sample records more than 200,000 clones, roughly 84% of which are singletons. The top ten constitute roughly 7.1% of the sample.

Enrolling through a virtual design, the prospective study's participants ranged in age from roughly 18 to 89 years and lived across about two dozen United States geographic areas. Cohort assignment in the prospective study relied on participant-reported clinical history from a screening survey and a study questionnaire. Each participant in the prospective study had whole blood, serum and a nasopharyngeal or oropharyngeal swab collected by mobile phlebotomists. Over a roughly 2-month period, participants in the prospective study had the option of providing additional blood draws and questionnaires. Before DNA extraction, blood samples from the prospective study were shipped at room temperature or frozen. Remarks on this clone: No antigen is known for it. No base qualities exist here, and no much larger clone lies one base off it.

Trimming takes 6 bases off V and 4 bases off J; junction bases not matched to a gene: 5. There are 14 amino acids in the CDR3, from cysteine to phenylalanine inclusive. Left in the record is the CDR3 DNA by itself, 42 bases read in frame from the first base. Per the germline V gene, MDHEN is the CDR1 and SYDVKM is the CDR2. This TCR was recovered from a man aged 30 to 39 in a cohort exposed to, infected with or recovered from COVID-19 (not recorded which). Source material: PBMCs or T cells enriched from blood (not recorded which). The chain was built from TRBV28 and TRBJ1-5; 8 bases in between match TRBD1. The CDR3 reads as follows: CASSPDRVNQPQHF. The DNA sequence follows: TGTGCCAGCAGCCCGGACAGGGTGAATCAGCCCCAGCATTTT.